This note documents a single TCR beta chain sequence. Original handling: Quantification of nucleated cells was approximated via reference gene primer amplification. TCRdb keeps only in-frame clones here, not all; method: immunoSEQ multiplex PCR. V, J and clone size are taken as reported in that table, and D and trimming were inferred from the DNA itself. The data contain some 48,000 clones, about 84% of them seen just once; the ten biggest clones take up about 15%. The data were obtained in a study of blood T cell repertoires in COVID-19. Overall study: Whether acute or convalescent, the COVID-19 samples came from the United States, Italy and Spain.

Sequenced material: peripheral blood. The receptor was derived from a human donor in a cohort sampled during active COVID-19.

The CDR3 DNA sequence: TGTGCCAGTAGTATAGCGGCAGGGTTCCCCTACAATGAGCAGTTCTTC. It translates to CASSIAAGFPYNEQFF. V gene TRBV19 combines with J gene TRBJ2-1; D perhaps matches TRBD1 (5 bases). Trimming cost V 1 base and J 2 bases, with 12 bases left between them. CDR1 LNHDA and CDR2 SQIVND come from the germline V gene (reference sequence). The CDR3 length is 16 residues.